What follows describes a single TCR beta chain. Which antigen it targets is not known. No much larger clone exists at a distance of one base, and base qualities are not known. Samples from volunteer blood donors who had recovered from COVID-19 were contributed by a second Seattle source. The collaborating institutions used their own protocols to collect whole blood in K2EDTA tubes. For TCRbeta analysis, collaborators shipped samples as frozen whole blood, isolated PBMCs, or DNA extracted from either of those sample types. V loses 0 bases of germline sequence and J loses 6 bases, and the interval between the two ends is 15 bases. Based on the germline V gene, the CDR1 and CDR2 sequences are SGDLS and YYNGEE. The CDR3 runs 15 residues from the cysteine to the phenylalanine. The CDR3 DNA has 45 bases and is translated from base 1. TCRbeta CDR3 regions were amplified from genomic DNA by means of the immunoSEQ Assay, a bias-controlled multiplex PCR. The paper's processing steps were these. Nucleated cell counts per sample were estimated from amplification of reference gene primers within the assay. To quantify the absolute abundance of each unique TCRbeta CDR3 rearrangement, sequence reads were collapsed and filtered. Productive Simpson clonality was computed per sample as the square root of Simpson's diversity index over productive rearrangements. TCRdb provides this immuneACCESS table in a form limited to in-frame rearrangements. Some clones are lacking; in checked studies, under half of them reflect an unresolved V gene, and why the rest are absent is not known. V and J calls and clone size are those listed in that table; D and trimming were worked out from the DNA. Recorded for this sample are a few hundred thousand clones; approximately 89% of them occurred a single time. The ten largest clones capture around 4.6% of the sample.

The sample comes from a study of blood T cell repertoires in COVID-19 (TCRdb year 2020). Regarding the study in general: Collaborator samples came from the United States, Italy and Spain and covered acute and convalescent phases of COVID-19. Nearly every sample came with metadata listing a de-identified subject ID, COVID-19 status, age in years and sex. HLA class I and class II types, where available, came from metadata supplied by the sample provider rather than from assay-based typing. The samples were drawn from two sources: the first 160 participants of the ongoing ImmuneRACE study, and 1,254 subjects contributed by 6 global collaborators. The material from the prospective study consisted of cDNA or gDNA derived from T cells, B-cell-depleted T cells, or PBMCs. The repertoires were released in a freely available public database meant as a resource for research on the immune response to SARS-CoV-2. Subjects who had been exposed to COVID-19, were actively infected with it, or had recovered from it provided the deeply sampled blood TCRbeta repertoires that made up the dataset. Findings and caveats that apply to the study as a whole: How much clinical and demographic metadata was included differed by source and by participant, and the metadata was provided uncurated.

This receptor was identified in a woman aged 40 to 50 who had recovered from COVID-19. Here the chain combines TRBV9 and TRBJ1-2, with TRBD1 perhaps the D gene, on 5 matching bases. The sequenced sample consisted of peripheral blood. The DNA is as follows: TGTGCCAGCAGCGTAGATCTCACCAGGGCCGATGGCTACACCTTC. Translated, this gives CASSVDLTRADGYTF.